The 32 T cell receptor beta chains in this list originate from one sample, sequenced in a study of blood T cells in healthy people across ages. Using a J-beta primer mix together with a sample-barcoded 5' primer, a second PCR was run for roughly 7 to 11 cycles. A single record per CDR3 protein comes from TCRdb applying MiXCR to the 5' RACE reads. In the table there are about 620,000 distinct CDR3 sequences, over 40% of which are singletons. The sequencing sample was made of blood. These receptors all come from a woman older than 75 in good health.

This clonotype was detected many times. The rearrangement uses TRBV9 and TRBJ2-3, with 16 bases matching TRBD2. V trimming: 0 bases; J trimming: 3 bases; junction bases outside the gene matches: 13. Germline V gene lookup returns CDR1 SGDLS and CDR2 YYNGEE. The CDR3 spans 21 residues. This chain's CDR3 is CASSVDVGWGLAGGRTDTQYF. CDR3 DNA: TGTGCCAGCAGCGTAGATGTGGGGTGGGGACTAGCGGGGGGGCGGACAGATACGCAGTATTTT.

V is TRBV7-9 and J is TRBJ2-5, with a weak D call TRBD2 (5 bases). The closer fit of TRBJ2-7 to the DNA end suggests the J call may be wrong. The CDR3 contains 13 residues. CDR1 is SEHNR, CDR2 FQNEAQ, per germline (reference sequence). As DNA, the CDR3 is TGTGCCAGCAGTCGAGGGTCGACCTACGAGCAGTACTTC. This gives the protein CASSRGSTYEQYF.

The J gene is TRBJ2-7, the V gene TRBV20-1; perhaps TRBD2 as D (5 bases). The CDR3 loop spans 13 amino acids. The germline CDR1 and CDR2 sequences are DFQATT and SNEGSKA (reference sequence). V lost 6 bases, J lost 3 bases, and 15 bases lay in between. CDR3 residues: CSARPTRGYEQYF. Written as DNA, the CDR3 is TGCAGTGCCCGCCCGACTCGGGGCTACGAGCAGTACTTC.

This chain uses TRBV7-9 with TRBJ1-1; TRBD1 agrees at 9 bases. The CDR3 sequence is 15 residues long. V was clipped by 5 bases and J by 5 bases; unmatched bases: 9. The germline gives CDR1 SEHNR, CDR2 FQNEAQ (reference sequence). CDR3 in amino acids: CASSGRDREFTEAFF. The DNA of the CDR3 is TGTGCCAGCAGCGGACGGGACAGGGAGTTTACTGAAGCTTTCTTT.

The chain joins TRBV29-1 to TRBJ2-4, with a tentative D call TRBD1 (6 bases). V lost 3 bases, J lost 8 bases, and 17 bases lay in between. In germline, CDR1 is SQVTM, CDR2 ANQGSEA. The CDR3 contains 14 residues. The CDR3 nucleotides read TGCAGCGTTGACCCTACAGGGACGGGTTACATTCAGTACTTC. This codes for CSVDPTGTGYIQYF.

This clonotype appeared a single time. This chain links TRBV6-2 or TRBV6-3 with TRBJ2-4; D is possibly TRBD2 (6 bases). The CDR3 is 18 residues long. The V end lost 6 bases, the J end lost 0 bases, and 21 bases lay between the germline ends. Germline-derived CDR1 and CDR2 are MNHEY and SVGEGT. CDR3 amino acids: CASRAGFRERLAKNIQYF. CDR3 coding DNA: TGTGCCAGCAGAGCAGGGTTTCGGGAGAGATTAGCCAAAAACATTCAGTACTTC.

The chain has TRBV28 and TRBJ1-4; D is undetermined. Trimming removed 8 bases at V and 8 bases at J, with 15 bases between. Looked up from germline, CDR1 is MDHEN and CDR2 is SYDVKM. The CDR3 is 13 amino acids. CDR3 DNA sequence: TGTGCCAGCTGTTCCATCCGGGCGGAAAAACTGTTTTTT. As protein: CASCSIRAEKLFF.

This clonotype showed up many times. The chain combines TRBV29-1 with TRBJ2-1; 11 bases map to TRBD1. J was trimmed by 5 bases and V by 3 bases; bases with no gene match: 6. CDR1 is SQVTM and CDR2 is ANQGSEA in the germline V gene. This CDR3 contains 15 residues. This CDR3 is CSVDPDRGRDNEQFF. CDR3 nucleotide sequence: TGCAGCGTTGACCCGGACAGGGGGCGCGACAATGAGCAGTTCTTC.

This clonotype appeared once. The junction and the germline gene differ at one end; a read error may be behind it. V and J are TRBV6-1 and TRBJ1-5; unclear D gene. Germline V gene data show CDR1 as MNHNS and CDR2 as SASEGT. CDR3 length equals 16 residues. CDR3 DNA sequence: TGTGCCAGCAGCGAAGGGTGGTTGGTTTGCAATCAGCCCCAGCATTTT. It translates to CASSEGWLVCNQPQHF.

This clonotype was seen at least ten times. In DNA, the CDR3 is TGTGCCAGCAGTGAGTTAGGATCTTCAAACATTCAGTACTTC. Amino acid sequence: CASSELGSSNIQYF. The rearrangement uses TRBV6-4 and TRBJ2-4; D is unclear. Germline lookup yields CDR1 MRHNA and CDR2 SNTAGT. Trimming shortened V by 3 bases and J by 6 bases, and 12 bases separated the two germline ends. The CDR3 covers 14 residues.

Here the CDR3 DNA reads TGTGCCAGCAGCTTAGGATTGACTCACCAAGAGACCCAGTACTTC. Translation: CASSLGLTHQETQYF. The rearrangement joins TRBV7-2 to TRBJ2-5, with no clear D. CDR3 size: 15 residues. Germline loops: CDR1 SGHTA, CDR2 FQGNSA. Trimming removed 1 base from V and 0 bases from J, with 9 bases in between.

This clonotype was detected only a few times. The rearrangement links TRBV7-2 to TRBJ1-2; maybe TRBD1 (5 bases). Trimming stripped 4 bases from V and 4 bases from J, with 16 bases between. Germline V gives CDR1 SGHTA, CDR2 FQGNSA. The CDR3 sequence is 15 residues long. Written as DNA, the CDR3 is TGTGCCAGCAGCTCAGGCGGGGGAGCCGGCTATGGCTACACCTTC. Protein product: CASSSGGGAGYGYTF.

As to this clonotype: A read error may account for a junction end that differs from germline. The chain combines TRBV20-1 with TRBJ2-3, with 10 positions matching TRBD1. CDR3 size: 16 residues. Germline-derived CDR1 and CDR2 are DFQATT and SNEGSKA (reference sequence). The CDR3 region is CSARPLGQGGSDTQFF. The DNA of the CDR3 is TGCAGTGCCCGTCCCCTCGGACAGGGGGGCTCAGATACGCAGTTTTTT.

This clonotype was recorded only once. The rearrangement joins TRBV20-1 to TRBJ2-3; 7 nucleotides line up with TRBD2. The CDR3 is made up of 14 amino acids. CDR1 and CDR2 (germline): DFQATT, SNEGSKA (reference sequence). The ends lost 6 bases at V and 4 bases at J; junction bases unmatched: 10. The CDR3 loop is CSAHPSGLSDTQYF. The CDR3 DNA is TGCAGTGCCCACCCTAGCGGATTGTCAGATACGCAGTATTTT.

This clonotype was seen a single time. This may be a read error, as it is one base from a much larger clone. The chain carries TRBV7-2 and TRBJ2-1; D gene unclear. There are 12 residues in the CDR3. Germline V gives CDR1 SGHTA, CDR2 FQGNSA. Trimming removed 4 bases from V and 12 bases from J, with 13 bases in between. CDR3 DNA: TGTGCCAGCAGCTCGTCCGGGTATGGGCAGTTCTTC. Amino acid sequence: CASSSSGYGQFF.

The rearrangement joins TRBV20-1 to TRBJ2-1; the D gene is possibly TRBD1 (5 bases). V was clipped by 0 bases and J by 7 bases, with 16 bases between them. The length of the CDR3 is 15 residues. The germline V gene encodes CDR1 DFQATT and CDR2 SNEGSKA (reference sequence). The DNA for the CDR3 is TGCAGTGCTAGAGATGCGGACAAGCTTGGAAATGAGCAGTTCTTC. Encoded protein: CSARDADKLGNEQFF.

This clonotype was counted a few times. The chain is built from TRBV9 and TRBJ1-5, with D unclear. The CDR3 consists of 16 residues. Between the trimmed V and J ends, which lost 3 bases and 2 bases, there was a span of 15 bases. Germline assignment: CDR1 SGDLS and CDR2 YYNGEE. CDR3 loop: CASSASPENRNQPQHF. For the CDR3, the DNA is TGTGCCAGCAGCGCAAGTCCGGAGAATCGCAATCAGCCCCAGCATTTT. The variable domain in full, completed from reference TRBV9 and TRBJ1-5, reads DSGVTQTPKHLITATGQRVTLRCSPRSGDLSVYWYQQSLDQGLQFLIQYYNGEERAKGNILERFSAQQFPDLHSELNLSSLELGDSALYFCASSASPENRNQPQHFGDGTRLSIL.

Written as DNA, the CDR3 is TGTGCCAGCAGCCAAGGGGGTGCAGGGTTGGAAAAACTGTTTTTT. Translated, it gives CASSQGGAGLEKLFF. The gene calls are TRBV4-2 and TRBJ1-4; D is possibly TRBD1 (5 bases). This CDR3 has 15 residues. The germline gives CDR1 LGHNA, CDR2 YNFKEQ. Trimming removed 1 base at V and 8 bases at J, with 14 bases between.

This clonotype was found a few times. This rearrangement joins TRBV6-5 to TRBJ1-2; D unclear. The germline V gene has CDR1 MNHEY and CDR2 SVGAGI. CDR3 length equals 13 residues. Trimming shortened V by 2 bases and J by 3 bases, and 7 bases separated the two germline ends. DNA for the CDR3: TGTGCCAGCAGTTACGGGTCTGACTATGGCTACACCTTC. This encodes CASSYGSDYGYTF.

This clonotype was detected a few times. The rearrangement uses TRBV6-6 and TRBJ2-7; D unresolved. V lost 5 bases and J lost 3, with 11 bases in between. CDR1 MNHNY and CDR2 SVGAGI come from the germline V gene (reference sequence). CDR3 length equals 13 residues. The CDR3 spells CASSDGQIYEQYF. The CDR3 DNA reads TGTGCCAGCAGTGACGGCCAGATCTACGAGCAGTACTTC.

The rearrangement links TRBV3-1 to TRBJ2-7; 7 nucleotides line up with TRBD1. The germline V gene has CDR1 LGHDT and CDR2 YNNKEL (reference sequence). The CDR3 totals 16 residues. The V segment lost 4 bases and the J segment 2 bases; nucleotides outside the gene matches: 11. The CDR3 sequence: CASSPSPGTETYEQYF. In DNA, the CDR3 is TGTGCCAGCAGCCCATCCCCCGGGACAGAGACCTACGAGCAGTACTTC.

CDR3 amino acids: CASSQPPGGPLKNEQFF. The CDR3 region has the DNA TGCGCCAGCAGCCAACCCCCGGGGGGCCCTCTTAAGAATGAGCAGTTCTTC. The V call is TRBV4-1, the J call TRBJ2-1, with D possibly TRBD2 on 7 matching bases. V was shortened by 2 bases and J by 7 bases, with 21 bases between the two germline ends. CDR1 and CDR2 (germline): MGHRA, YSYEKL. The CDR3 totals 17 residues.

The chain employs TRBV28 and TRBJ1-2; D possibly corresponds to TRBD1 (6 bases). Trimming took off 2 bases at V and 7 bases at J, with 11 bases between the two ends. The length of the CDR3 is 13 residues. Germline lookup yields CDR1 MDHEN and CDR2 SYDVKM. The CDR3 bases are TGTGCCAGCAGTTTAGGGGGGGCGCTTGGCTACACCTTC. Its translation is CASSLGGALGYTF.

This clonotype was counted at least ten times. The J gene is TRBJ2-3, the V gene TRBV2; 11 bases are a match to TRBD2. Germline V gene sequence: CDR1 SNHLY, CDR2 FYNNEI. There are 12 residues in the CDR3. The J segment lost 14 bases and the V segment lost 6 bases, leaving 7 bases of the junction unmatched. For the CDR3, the DNA is TGTGCCAGCAGACCTGGACTAGCGGGCGGGTATTTT. Residues: CASRPGLAGGYF.

The V gene is TRBV2, the J gene TRBJ1-2, with D perhaps matching TRBD1 (6 bases). The CDR3 contains 14 residues. Trimming removed 7 bases at V and 4 bases at J, with 16 bases between. Germline V gives CDR1 SNHLY, CDR2 FYNNEI. CDR3 bases: TGTGCCAGCACCATACAGGGTCTGGGCTATGGCTACACCTTC. Its translation: CASTIQGLGYGYTF.

The chain couples TRBV5-5 to TRBJ1-2; perhaps TRBD1 as D (6 bases). The CDR3 contains 15 residues. Germline CDR1 SGHKS, CDR2 YYEKEE (reference sequence). Deletions cut 4 bases from V and 1 base from J, with 14 bases between. CDR3 DNA sequence: TGTGCCAGCAGCCCTCCAGGACAGCTTAACTATGGCTACACCTTC. Its translation: CASSPPGQLNYGYTF.

J is TRBJ1-2 and V is TRBV5-5; 7 bases are shared with TRBD1. Germline CDR1 is SGHKS and CDR2 is YYEKEE (reference sequence). Germline trimming cut 6 bases from V and 2 bases from J; bases unmatched to any gene: 10. This CDR3 is built from 15 residues. In nucleotides, the CDR3 is TGTGCCAGCACTCTGGCCGCGACAGGGAACTATGGCTACACCTTC. It encodes CASTLAATGNYGYTF. Full variable domain (remainder filled in from reference TRBV5-5 and TRBJ1-2): DAGVTQSPTHLIKTRGQQVTLRCSPISGHKSVSWYQQVLGQGPQFIFQYYEKEERGRGNFPDRFSARQFPNYSSELNVNALLLGDSALYLCASTLAATGNYGYTFGSGTRLTVV.

The chain joins TRBV20-1 to TRBJ2-7; 7 bases map to TRBD1. The J call may not be correct, given that the DNA end is closer to TRBJ2-5. CDR3 size: 13 residues. Germline CDR1 DFQATT, CDR2 SNEGSKA (reference sequence). CDR3 nucleotides: TGCAGTGCTGCCGCGGCAGGGGGAGAGACCCAGTACTTC. Its translation: CSAAAAGGETQYF.

This rearrangement joins TRBV20-1 to TRBJ2-7; 9 bases agree with TRBD2. Germline CDR1 is DFQATT and CDR2 is SNEGSKA (reference sequence). After removal of 3 bases from V and 3 bases from J, the junction contained 3 bases not matched to a gene. The CDR3 runs 13 residues. The CDR3 is CSARGLAGYEQYF. The CDR3 DNA reads as TGCAGTGCTAGGGGACTAGCCGGCTACGAGCAGTACTTC.

This clonotype was counted only a few times. V gene TRBV5-5 combines with J gene TRBJ2-7; D is perhaps TRBD2 (6 bases). Germline CDR1 is SGHKS and CDR2 is YYEKEE (reference sequence). The length of the CDR3 is 14 residues. V shed 1 base and J shed 1 base, with 9 bases lying between them. For the CDR3, the DNA is TGTGCCAGCAGCTTGTGGGACTTGTCCTACGAGCAGTACTTC. It codes for CASSLWDLSYEQYF.

This clonotype was counted between two and nine times. The chain's CDR3 is CASSPGESGNTIYF. CDR3 nucleotide sequence: TGCGCCAGCAGCCCCGGGGAGTCTGGAAACACCATATATTTT. This chain uses TRBV5-1 with TRBJ1-3; no clear D gene. V lost 4 bases and J lost 1, with 9 bases in between. Germline V CDR1 and CDR2: SGHRS, YFSETQ. The CDR3 sequence is 14 residues long.

The chain recombines TRBV6-5 with TRBJ2-1; TRBD2 might be the D (5 bases). The CDR3 consists of 11 residues. The V gene's germline CDR1 is MNHEY and CDR2 SVGAGI. Trimming removed 4 bases at V and 13 bases at J, with 11 bases between. CDR3 in amino acids: CASSSWEIQFF. Written as DNA, the CDR3 is TGTGCCAGCAGTTCGTGGGAGATCCAGTTCTTC.